This TCR beta chain comes out of a study of blood T cell repertoires in COVID-19. Whole-study context: From the United States, Italy and Spain came samples of acute and convalescent COVID-19. Nucleic acid was either cDNA or gDNA, and it came from T cells, B-cell-depleted T cells, or PBMCs.

TCRdb keeps only in-frame clones here, not all; method: immunoSEQ multiplex PCR. Among roughly 70,000 clones listed, about 79% were seen once. V was shortened by 4 bases and J by 9 bases, with 12 bases between the two germline ends. There are 12 residues in the CDR3. The source of this sequence is a woman in her fifties or sixties with acute or convalescent COVID-19. Sequenced sample: peripheral blood. This chain links TRBV12-3 or TRBV12-4 with TRBJ1-1; D is uncertain. CDR3 coding DNA: TGTGCCAGCAGTTCTTCACGGGGTAAAGCTTTCTTT. This translates into CASSSSRGKAFF.